The rows below give T cell receptor beta chains drawn from one sample of a study of Graves' ophthalmopathy and Graves' hyperthyroidism. TCRdb analysed the multiplex PCR reads with MiXCR anew, one entry per CDR3 protein. The sample contains under 800,000 distinct CDR3 sequences, about 20% of which appear only once. The specimen sequenced was peripheral blood. The source of these receptors is a woman aged 18 to 35 with stable Graves' hyperthyroidism. Some clones in this sample may be carry-over from other donors' samples. CDR3s include the opening cysteine and the closing phenylalanine or tryptophan. Each record gives: CDR3 protein, CDR3 DNA, clone size, D gene, V gene, J gene. D genes are given only for firm matches. Clone size appears in some rows only: once, few, many, or a class for an expanded clone.

CDR3: CASSTGTSGRRQYF
DNA: TGTGCCAGCAGCACCGGGACTAGCGGGAGAAGGCAGTACTTC
size: few
D: TRBD2
V: TRBV6-1
J: TRBJ2-7

CDR3: CASSPIAGGLYPHEQYF
DNA: TGTGCCAGCAGCCCGATAGCGGGAGGGCTCTACCCTCACGAGCAGTACTTC
size: NA
D: TRBD2
V: TRBV11-2
J: TRBJ2-7

CDR3: CASSEGGGWAFF
DNA: TGTGCCAGCAGTGAAGGTGGGGGCTGGGCTTTCTTT
size: NA
D: NA
V: TRBV2
J: TRBJ1-1

CDR3: CASSLMSSSYNSPLHF
DNA: TGCGCCAGCAGCTTGATGTCTAGCTCCTATAATTCACCCCTCCACTTT
size: NA
D: NA
V: TRBV5-1
J: TRBJ1-6

CDR3: CASSPGLPVGEQYF
DNA: TGTGCCAGCAGCCCGGGTCTACCGGTGGGGGAGCAGTACTTC
size: many
D: NA
V: TRBV3-1
J: TRBJ2-7

CDR3: CATKGLLREQYF
DNA: TGTGCCACGAAGGGGCTTCTCCGCGAGCAGTACTTC
size: many
D: NA
V: TRBV6-1
J: TRBJ2-7

CDR3: CASSPLSTEAFF
DNA: TGTGCCAGCAGCCCCCTTTCCACTGAAGCTTTCTTT
size: many
D: NA
V: TRBV12-3/TRBV12-4
J: TRBJ1-1

CDR3: CASTPRTGGGDEQYF
DNA: TGTGCCAGCACCCCCCGGACAGGGGGCGGCGACGAGCAGTACTTC
size: NA
D: TRBD1
V: TRBV6-2/TRBV6-3
J: TRBJ2-7

CDR3: CASSVAGRETQYF
DNA: TGTGCCAGCAGCGTAGCGGGTAGGGAGACCCAGTACTTC
size: few
D: TRBD2
V: TRBV7-9
J: TRBJ2-5

CDR3: CASSQRINLRPDGYTF
DNA: TGTGCCAGCAGCCAGCGCATTAACCTCCGGCCGGATGGCTACACCTTC
size: few
D: NA
V: TRBV14
J: TRBJ1-2

CDR3: CATSRTVYSGANVLTF
DNA: TGTGCCACCAGCCGGACAGTCTACTCTGGGGCCAACGTCCTGACTTTC
size: NA
D: NA
V: TRBV15
J: TRBJ2-6

CDR3: CATPAPPMDTEAFF
DNA: TGTGCCACCCCGGCCCCACCTATGGACACTGAAGCTTTCTTT
size: many
D: NA
V: TRBV25-1
J: TRBJ1-1

CDR3: CASSHNLAGGDYEQYF
DNA: TGCGCCAGCAGCCACAACCTAGCGGGAGGTGACTACGAGCAGTACTTC
size: NA
D: TRBD2
V: TRBV4-1
J: TRBJ2-7

CDR3: CASSLKASGFSYEQYF
DNA: TGTGCCAGCAGTTTAAAGGCTAGCGGGTTCTCCTACGAGCAGTACTTC
size: NA
D: TRBD2
V: TRBV27
J: TRBJ2-7

CDR3: CASSQIRQGTMRGELFF
DNA: TGCGCCAGCAGCCAAATCCGACAGGGGACGATGAGGGGGGAGCTGTTTTTT
size: many
D: TRBD1
V: TRBV4-1
J: TRBJ2-2

CDR3: CASSRDTMNTGELFF
DNA: TGCGCCAGCAGCCGGGACACGATGAACACCGGGGAGCTGTTTTTT
size: NA
D: NA
V: TRBV5-1
J: TRBJ2-2

CDR3: CASRGSRLWRRGNTGELFF
DNA: TGTGCCAGTAGAGGGTCTCGTCTCTGGCGGAGGGGGAACACCGGGGAGCTGTTTTTT
size: NA
D: NA
V: TRBV19
J: TRBJ2-2

CDR3: CSARVNQGQETQYF
DNA: TGCAGTGCTAGGGTTAACCAGGGCCAAGAGACCCAGTACTTC
size: NA
D: NA
V: TRBV20-1
J: TRBJ2-5

CDR3: CASIPGISNQPQHF
DNA: TGTGCCAGCATTCCAGGGATTAGCAATCAGCCCCAGCATTTT
size: many
D: NA
V: TRBV6-1
J: TRBJ1-5

CDR3: CASNSDGNYGYTF
DNA: TGTGCCAGCAATTCAGACGGTAACTATGGCTACACCTTC
size: NA
D: NA
V: TRBV12-3/TRBV12-4
J: TRBJ1-2

CDR3: CASSPFATITYEQYF
DNA: TGTGCCAGCAGCCCCTTTGCGACAATTACCTACGAGCAGTACTTC
size: NA
D: NA
V: TRBV6-2/TRBV6-3
J: TRBJ2-7

CDR3: CASSEALRAGQETQYF
DNA: TGTGCCAGCAGTGAAGCGCTTCGGGCTGGCCAAGAGACCCAGTACTTC
size: many
D: NA
V: TRBV2
J: TRBJ2-5

CDR3: CASSPGQTINSPLHF
DNA: TGTGCCAGTAGTCCCGGACAGACCATTAATTCACCCCTCCACTTT
size: many
D: NA
V: TRBV19
J: TRBJ1-6

CDR3: CASIPTGTSRYSNQPQHF
DNA: TGTGCCAGCATTCCTACTGGGACGTCGAGATATAGCAATCAGCCCCAGCATTTT
size: many
D: NA
V: TRBV12-3/TRBV12-4
J: TRBJ1-5

CDR3: CAISAKDQETQYF
DNA: TGTGCCATCAGTGCCAAGGACCAAGAGACCCAGTACTTC
size: many
D: NA
V: TRBV10-3
J: TRBJ2-5

CDR3: CSAVYGQGGYGYTF
DNA: TGCAGTGCCGTATACGGACAGGGGGGCTATGGCTACACCTTC
size: many
D: TRBD1
V: TRBV20-1
J: TRBJ1-2

CDR3: CASSSSWAKNIQYF
DNA: TGTGCCAGCAGTTCCTCCTGGGCCAAAAACATTCAGTACTTC
size: few
D: NA
V: TRBV12-3/TRBV12-4
J: TRBJ2-4

CDR3: CATQERVGNQPQHF
DNA: TGTGCCACCCAAGAGAGGGTGGGCAATCAGCCCCAGCATTTT
size: many
D: NA
V: TRBV19
J: TRBJ1-5

CDR3: CASSQQGTKETQYF
DNA: TGTGCCAGCAGCCAACAGGGAACAAAAGAGACCCAGTACTTC
size: many
D: NA
V: TRBV5-6
J: TRBJ2-5

CDR3: CASSEEGNTEAFF
DNA: TGTGCCAGCAGTGAGGAAGGGAACACTGAAGCTTTCTTT
size: many
D: NA
V: TRBV2
J: TRBJ1-1

CDR3: CATSLQIGNGYTF
DNA: TGTGCCACCTCTCTACAGATAGGAAATGGCTACACCTTC
size: NA
D: NA
V: TRBV12-3/TRBV12-4
J: TRBJ1-2

CDR3: CASSPNLGPAETQYF
DNA: TGTGCCAGCAGCCCCAACCTCGGGCCCGCGGAGACCCAGTACTTC
size: many
D: NA
V: TRBV7-3
J: TRBJ2-5

CDR3: CASSGTRQETQYF
DNA: TGTGCCAGCAGTGGAACTAGACAAGAGACCCAGTACTTC
size: NA
D: NA
V: TRBV6-1
J: TRBJ2-5

CDR3: CASGLLPAGLVGELFF
DNA: TGTGCTAGTGGTTTGTTGCCAGCCGGTCTTGTAGGGGAGCTGTTTTTT
size: many
D: NA
V: TRBV12-5
J: TRBJ2-2

CDR3: CASTNREYGYTF
DNA: TGTGCCAGCACCAACAGGGAGTATGGCTACACCTTC
size: many
D: NA
V: TRBV28
J: TRBJ1-2

CDR3: CASRDRSYEQYF
DNA: TGTGCCAGCCGCGACCGTTCCTACGAGCAGTACTTC
size: many
D: NA
V: TRBV7-9
J: TRBJ2-7

CDR3: CASSFLRGGLRNTEAFF
DNA: TGTGCCAGCAGCTTTTTACGAGGGGGCCTGCGGAACACTGAAGCTTTCTTT
size: many
D: TRBD1
V: TRBV7-2
J: TRBJ1-1

CDR3: CAIRPTDGPYDEQYF
DNA: TGTGCCATCAGACCGACGGACGGACCCTACGATGAGCAGTACTTC
size: many
D: NA
V: TRBV10-3
J: TRBJ2-7

CDR3: CASKDMALHF
DNA: TGTGCCAGCAAAGACATGGCCCTCCACTTT
size: few
D: NA
V: TRBV25-1
J: TRBJ1-6

CDR3: CTVNLLEMNTGELFF
DNA: TGCACCGTAAATTTACTAGAGATGAACACCGGGGAGCTGTTTTTT
size: NA
D: NA
V: TRBV29-1
J: TRBJ2-2

CDR3: CASSEHRGRPQHF
DNA: TGTGCCAGCAGCGAACACAGGGGGCGACCCCAGCATTTT
size: NA
D: TRBD1
V: TRBV7-8
J: TRBJ1-5

CDR3: CSVDAGVQGGMNTEAFF
DNA: TGCAGCGTTGATGCAGGAGTACAGGGGGGCATGAACACTGAAGCTTTCTTT
size: many
D: TRBD1
V: TRBV29-1
J: TRBJ1-1

CDR3: CASTRLTGGGTEAFF
DNA: TGTGCCAGCACCCGACTGACAGGCGGCGGCACTGAAGCTTTCTTT
size: once
D: NA
V: TRBV28
J: TRBJ1-1

CDR3: CSASGTVKTEAFF
DNA: TGCAGCGCCTCCGGGACAGTTAAGACTGAAGCTTTCTTT
size: many
D: TRBD1
V: TRBV29-1
J: TRBJ1-1

CDR3: CSANLAGASGEQYF
DNA: TGCAGTGCTAACTTAGCGGGAGCTTCTGGGGAGCAGTACTTC
size: NA
D: TRBD2
V: TRBV20-1
J: TRBJ2-5

CDR3: CASSLPGQPYEQYF
DNA: TGTGCCAGCAGTTTGCCGGGACAGCCTTACGAGCAGTACTTC
size: many
D: TRBD1
V: TRBV6-5
J: TRBJ2-7

CDR3: CASSAGAAGELFF
DNA: TGTGCCAGCAGTGCCGGAGCCGCCGGGGAGCTGTTTTTT
size: many
D: NA
V: TRBV12-3/TRBV12-4
J: TRBJ2-2

CDR3: CASSIRTENTEAFF
DNA: TGTGCCAGCAGTATCCGGACGGAGAACACTGAAGCTTTCTTT
size: many
D: NA
V: TRBV12-3/TRBV12-4
J: TRBJ1-1

CDR3: CASSHPGTAKNIQYF
DNA: TGTGCCAGCAGCCATCCGGGTACAGCCAAAAACATTCAGTACTTC
size: few
D: NA
V: TRBV11-3
J: TRBJ2-4

CDR3: CASQASVGEQYF
DNA: TGTGCTAGTCAGGCCTCGGTAGGCGAGCAGTACTTC
size: NA
D: NA
V: TRBV12-5
J: TRBJ2-7

CDR3: CASSLRTVNSPLHF
DNA: TGTGCCAGCAGTTTAAGGACGGTCAATTCACCCCTCCACTTT
size: many
D: NA
V: TRBV12-3/TRBV12-4
J: TRBJ1-6

CDR3: CSARSPGEAFF
DNA: TGCAGTGCTAGATCGCCGGGGGAAGCTTTCTTT
size: NA
D: NA
V: TRBV20-1
J: TRBJ1-1

CDR3: CASSRSSGSGYEQYF
DNA: TGTGCCAGCAGCCGCTCTAGCGGGAGCGGGTACGAGCAGTACTTC
size: many
D: TRBD2
V: TRBV28
J: TRBJ2-7

CDR3: CASSLLSRDSRGSYEQYF
DNA: TGTGCCAGCAGCCTCCTCTCCCGGGACTCCCGCGGCTCCTACGAGCAGTACTTC
size: many
D: NA
V: TRBV7-6
J: TRBJ2-7

CDR3: CSARDHRRRQPQHF
DNA: TGCAGTGCTAGAGATCACAGGAGGAGGCAGCCCCAGCATTTT
size: NA
D: NA
V: TRBV20-1
J: TRBJ1-5